The 6 T cell receptor beta chains given below trace back to one sample, sequenced in a study of cytomegalovirus exposure and HLA in healthy donors. The PCR had 60 Vbeta and 13 Jbeta primers. The protocol was immunoSEQ multiplex PCR, while the TCRdb copy is restricted to in-frame clones and leaves out a portion. Of about 200,000 clones detected, 79% appear once; the ten largest clones hold around 1.7%. The sequenced material came from PBMCs. These receptors were obtained from a man aged 45-65 years in good health and CMV-seronegative.

V and J are TRBV7-3 and TRBJ2-7, with D possibly matching TRBD2 (6 bases). CDR3 length: 15 residues. Germline V gene sequence: CDR1 SGHTA, CDR2 FQGTGA. V lost 5 bases, J lost 0 bases, and 14 bases lay in between. For the CDR3, the DNA is TGTGCCAGCAGCCCGGGACTTTCTAGCTCCTACGAGCAGTACTTC. Translation: CASSPGLSSSYEQYF.

This clone was recorded a few times. The rearrangement joins TRBV5-1 to TRBJ1-6; D gene unclear. Trimming removed 5 bases from V and 5 bases from J, with 8 bases in between. Germline assignment: CDR1 SGHRS and CDR2 YFSETQ. The CDR3 covers 13 residues. The CDR3 protein is CASRADNNSPLHF. The CDR3, as DNA: TGCGCCAGCAGGGCTGACAATAATTCACCCCTCCACTTT.

The rearrangement joins TRBV5-1 to TRBJ2-3, with TRBD2 identical over 10 bases. The J segment lost 4 bases and the V segment lost 4 bases, leaving 9 bases of the junction unmatched. Germline V gene lookup returns CDR1 SGHRS and CDR2 YFSETQ. This CDR3 has 16 residues. In DNA, the CDR3 is TGCGCCAGCAGCCGGTCTCAGCGGGAGGGGGCAGATACGCAGTATTTT. Translated, it gives CASSRSQREGADTQYF.

This clone was detected a few times. CDR3 coding DNA: TGCGCCAGCAGTTCGACACGTATGAACACTGAAGCTTTCTTT. This translates into CASSSTRMNTEAFF. V and J are TRBV10-1 and TRBJ1-1, with no clear D. CDR1 is WNHNN, CDR2 SYGVQD, per germline (reference sequence). Trimming cost V 5 bases and J 0 bases, with 10 bases left between them. This CDR3 contains 14 residues.

This clone has a handful of counts. This chain uses TRBV19 with TRBJ1-2; D is ambiguous. Germline CDR1 reads LNHDA; CDR2 reads SQIVND (reference sequence). The CDR3 is 13 amino acids. V was trimmed by 8 bases and J by 6 bases, leaving 16 bases between them. The CDR3 DNA is TGTGCCAGTTTGCCGCGGGGATCAAATGGCTACACCTTC. Translating it yields CASLPRGSNGYTF. The whole variable domain, filled in from reference TRBV19 and TRBJ1-2, reads DGGITQSPKYLFRKEGQNVTLSCEQNLNHDAMYWYRQDPGQGLRLIYYSQIVNDFQKGDIAEGYSVSREKKESFPLTVTSAQKNPTAFYLCASLPRGSNGYTFGSGTRLTVV.

V usage is TRBV2 and J usage is TRBJ2-1; D perhaps matches TRBD2 (6 bases). The CDR3 totals 15 residues. Germline V lookup: CDR1 SNHLY, CDR2 FYNNEI. Trimming removed 5 bases at V and 1 base at J, with 12 bases between. CDR3 residues: CASSYGGTSYNEQFF. In nucleotides, the CDR3 is TGTGCCAGCAGTTATGGAGGGACGTCCTACAATGAGCAGTTCTTC. Combining the CDR3 with reference TRBV2 and TRBJ2-1 gives the whole variable domain EPEVTQTPSHQVTQMGQEVILRCVPISNHLYFYWYRQILGQKVEFLVSFYNNEISEKSEIFDDQFSVERPDGSNFTLKIRSTKLEDSAMYFCASSYGGTSYNEQFFGPGTRLTVL.